This T cell receptor (beta chain) was observed in a study of blood T cell repertoires in COVID-19. Profiling relied on immunoSEQ multiplex PCR, and the TCRdb table lists in-frame clones only, not all of them. The sample shows roughly 230,000 clones, 80% to 85% of them seen only once. CDR1 LGHDT and CDR2 YNNKEL come from the germline V gene (reference sequence). Trimming left V 4 bases short and J 6 bases short, with 15 bases between. This CDR3 contains 14 residues. This rearrangement joins TRBV3-1 (or the pseudogene TRBV3-2) to TRBJ1-1; possible D gene TRBD1, 5 bases. Sequenced input: peripheral blood. This receptor was identified in a woman over 75 with COVID-19, enrolled during active disease. In nucleotides, the CDR3 is TGTGCCAGCAGCCGATTAGGGGTGAGGCCTGAAGCTTTCTTT. It is translated as CASSRLGVRPEAFF.